This T cell receptor (beta chain) originates from a study of cytomegalovirus exposure and HLA in healthy donors. Whole-study results and caveats: A link between a missense DCLRE1C variant and TCR beta V- and J-gene trimming emerged from a later analysis. Specificity for CMV antigens was confirmed in vitro for a few of the CMV-associated chains. HLA alleles showed associations with some 17,000 TCR beta sequences in a later analysis, at a 0.05 false discovery rate. Fewer N-insertions (relative to the approximately 670-donor mean) were reportedly seen in an Asian-associated ancestry cluster in a later analysis.

PCR employed 60 Vbeta and 13 Jbeta primers. TCRdb's table, derived via immunoSEQ multiplex PCR, lists solely in-frame clones and lacks some. Of about 140,000 clones listed, approximately 80% were seen once; the top ten hold about 3.2%. In regard to this clone: Its matching antigen is unknown.

Per the germline V gene, CDR1 is LGHNA and CDR2 is YNFKEQ. This CDR3 region has 13 residues. V was clipped by 4 bases and J by 3 bases; unmatched bases: 2. Sequencing used PBMCs. The chain combines TRBV4-2 with TRBJ2-7; 8 bases map to TRBD2. This receptor was taken from a female donor in good health and CMV-seronegative. CDR3 protein: CASSPGGGYEQYF. CDR3 in DNA: TGTGCCAGCAGCCCCGGGGGGGGCTACGAGCAGTACTTC.